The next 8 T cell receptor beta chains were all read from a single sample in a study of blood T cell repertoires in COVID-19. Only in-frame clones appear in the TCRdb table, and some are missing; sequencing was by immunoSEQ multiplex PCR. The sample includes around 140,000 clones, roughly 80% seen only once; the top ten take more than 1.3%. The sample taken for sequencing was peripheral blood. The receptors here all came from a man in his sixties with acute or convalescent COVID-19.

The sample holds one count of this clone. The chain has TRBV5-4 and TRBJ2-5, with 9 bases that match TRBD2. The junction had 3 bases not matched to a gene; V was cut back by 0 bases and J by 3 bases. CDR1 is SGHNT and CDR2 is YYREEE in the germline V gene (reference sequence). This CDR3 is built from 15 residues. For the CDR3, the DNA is TGTGCCAGCAGCTTGGGCGGGGGGGCGAAAGAGACCCAGTACTTC. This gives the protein CASSLGGGAKETQYF.

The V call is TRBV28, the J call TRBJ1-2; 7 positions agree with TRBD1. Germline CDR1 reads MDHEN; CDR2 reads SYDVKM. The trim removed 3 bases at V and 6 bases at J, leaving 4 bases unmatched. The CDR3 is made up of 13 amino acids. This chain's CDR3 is CASSLGTEHGYTF. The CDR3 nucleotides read TGTGCCAGCAGTTTGGGGACAGAGCATGGCTACACCTTC.

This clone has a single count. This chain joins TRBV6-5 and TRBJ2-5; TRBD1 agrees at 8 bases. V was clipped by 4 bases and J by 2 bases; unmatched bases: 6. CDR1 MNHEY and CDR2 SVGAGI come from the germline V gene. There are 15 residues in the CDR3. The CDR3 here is CASSWGTGQQETQYF. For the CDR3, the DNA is TGTGCCAGCAGTTGGGGGACAGGTCAACAAGAGACCCAGTACTTC.

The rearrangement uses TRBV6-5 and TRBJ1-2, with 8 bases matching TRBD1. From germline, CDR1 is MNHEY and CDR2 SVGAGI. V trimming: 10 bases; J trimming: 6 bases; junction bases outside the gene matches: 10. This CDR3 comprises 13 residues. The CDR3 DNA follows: TGTGCCACCTTACGATCAGGGGGCCATGGCTACACCTTC. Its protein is CATLRSGGHGYTF.

The CDR3 sequence: CASGTSGRETQYF. The CDR3 DNA reads as TGCGCCAGCGGGACTAGCGGGCGGGAGACCCAGTACTTC. V is TRBV10-1 and J is TRBJ2-5; 12 bases are shared with TRBD2. Trimming at V came to 8 bases and at J to 5 bases, leaving 3 bases not matched to a gene. The germline gives CDR1 WNHNN, CDR2 SYGVQD (reference sequence). The CDR3 has 13 residues.

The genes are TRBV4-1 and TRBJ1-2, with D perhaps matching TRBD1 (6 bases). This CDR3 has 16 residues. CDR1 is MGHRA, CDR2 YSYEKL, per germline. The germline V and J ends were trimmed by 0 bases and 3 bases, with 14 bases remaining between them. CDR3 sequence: CASSQDTGYGDYGYTF. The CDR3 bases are TGCGCCAGCAGCCAAGATACAGGGTATGGAGACTATGGCTACACCTTC.

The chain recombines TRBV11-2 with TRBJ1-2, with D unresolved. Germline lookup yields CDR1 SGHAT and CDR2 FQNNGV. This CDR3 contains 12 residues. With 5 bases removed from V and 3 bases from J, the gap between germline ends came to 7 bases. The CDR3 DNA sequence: TGTGCCAGCAGCCCAGCGGACTATGGCTACACCTTC. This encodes CASSPADYGYTF.

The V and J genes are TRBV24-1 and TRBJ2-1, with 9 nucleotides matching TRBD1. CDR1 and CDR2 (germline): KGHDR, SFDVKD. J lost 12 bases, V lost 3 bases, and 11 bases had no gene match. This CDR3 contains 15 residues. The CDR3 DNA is TGTGCCACCAGTGATCCCGGGACAGGGTCGTTTGGGCAGTTCTTC. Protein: CATSDPGTGSFGQFF.